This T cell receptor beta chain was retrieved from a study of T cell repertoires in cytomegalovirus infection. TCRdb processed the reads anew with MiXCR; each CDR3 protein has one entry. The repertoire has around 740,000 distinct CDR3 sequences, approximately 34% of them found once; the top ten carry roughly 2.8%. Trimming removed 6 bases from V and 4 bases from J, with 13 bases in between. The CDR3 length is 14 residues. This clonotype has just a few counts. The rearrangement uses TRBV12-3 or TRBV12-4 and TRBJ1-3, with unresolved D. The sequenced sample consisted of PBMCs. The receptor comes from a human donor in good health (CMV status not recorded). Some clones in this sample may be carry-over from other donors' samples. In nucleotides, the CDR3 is TGTGCCAGCAGCCAACAGCTCGTCGGAAACACCATATATTTT. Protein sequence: CASSQQLVGNTIYF.